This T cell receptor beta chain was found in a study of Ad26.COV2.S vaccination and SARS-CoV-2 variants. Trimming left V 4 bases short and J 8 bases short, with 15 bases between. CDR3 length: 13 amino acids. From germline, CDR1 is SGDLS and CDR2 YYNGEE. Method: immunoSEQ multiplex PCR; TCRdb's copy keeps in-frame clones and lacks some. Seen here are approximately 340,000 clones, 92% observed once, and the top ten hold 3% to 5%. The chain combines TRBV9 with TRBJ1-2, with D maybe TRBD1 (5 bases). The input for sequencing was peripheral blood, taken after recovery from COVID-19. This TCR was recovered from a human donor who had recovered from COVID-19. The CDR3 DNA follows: TGTGCCAGCAGCTCCGGGACCGACTTCGGCTACACCTTC. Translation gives CASSSGTDFGYTF.